The 20 T cell receptor beta chains in this list originate from one sample, sequenced in a study of PD-1 blockade in classical Hodgkin lymphoma. TCRdb keeps only in-frame clones here, not all; method: immunoSEQ multiplex PCR. The sample includes 25,000 to 30,000 clones, under 90% of them seen just once. The patients all showed relapse after autologous stem cell transplantation, while their brentuximab vedotin exposure varied. Sequenced material: peripheral blood mononuclear cells (PBMCs), taken at baseline. All receptors come from a human donor with classical Hodgkin lymphoma.

The gene calls are TRBV19 and TRBJ2-2; 8 positions match TRBD2. The ends lost 7 bases at V and 0 bases at J; junction bases unmatched: 7. Germline CDR1 is LNHDA and CDR2 is SQIVND (reference sequence). The CDR3 is made up of 16 amino acids. DNA of the CDR3: TGTGCCAGTACGGGGAGAGCGGGGGCGAACACCGGGGAGCTGTTTTTT. This encodes CASTGRAGANTGELFF.

As for this clone: The identical CDR3 is also encoded by other nucleotide sequences in the sample. The chain joins TRBV7-9 to TRBJ1-6; D ambiguous. The germline V and J ends were trimmed by 0 bases and 7 bases, with 4 bases remaining between them. The germline CDR1 and CDR2 sequences are SEHNR and FQNEAQ (reference sequence). The CDR3 length is 13 residues. The CDR3 nucleotides are TGTGCCAGCAGCTTAGCGGAGAATTCACCCCTCCACTTT. Translating it yields CASSLAENSPLHF. The variable domain in full, completed from reference TRBV7-9 and TRBJ1-6, reads DTGVSQNPRHKITKRGQNVTFRCDPISEHNRLYWYRQTLGQGPEFLTYFQNEAQLEKSRLLSDRFSAERPKGSFSTLEIQRTEQGDSAMYLCASSLAENSPLHFGNGTRLTVT.

The rearrangement links TRBV30 to TRBJ2-7; TRBD2 might be the D (6 bases). V gave up 3 bases and J gave up 3 bases, with 12 bases separating them. The CDR3 sequence is 13 residues long. Germline-derived CDR1 and CDR2 are GTSNPN and SVGIG (reference sequence). CDR3 in amino acids: CAWSAGGDYEQYF. The DNA for the CDR3 is TGTGCCTGGAGCGCCGGGGGTGACTACGAGCAGTACTTC. The full variable domain, its missing parts supplied by reference TRBV30 and TRBJ2-7, is SQTIHQWPATLVQPVGSPLSLECTVEGTSNPNLYWYRQAAGRGLQLLFYSVGIGQISSEVPQNLSASRPQDRQFILSSKKLLLSDSGFYLCAWSAGGDYEQYFGPGTRLTVT.

J is TRBJ2-2 and V is TRBV4-3; TRBD1 might be the D (6 bases). Germline-derived CDR1 and CDR2 are LGHNA and YSLEER. V was pared by 4 bases and J by 0 bases, with 9 bases between. The CDR3 contains 15 residues. CDR3: CASSLHRANTGELFF. The CDR3 DNA follows: TGCGCCAGCAGCCTCCACAGGGCGAACACCGGGGAGCTGTTTTTT.

Concerning this clone itself: Other DNA sequences in the sample encode the same CDR3. The CDR3 protein is CASSLGGGDGYTF. The CDR3 DNA sequence: TGCGCCAGCAGCTTGGGGGGCGGAGATGGCTACACCTTC. V gene TRBV5-1 combines with J gene TRBJ1-2, with a tentative D call TRBD1 (5 bases). CDR1 is SGHRS, CDR2 YFSETQ, per germline. The length of the CDR3 is 13 residues. With 0 bases removed from V and 6 bases from J, the gap between germline ends came to 9 bases.

The chain uses TRBV7-9 and TRBJ2-1; no clear D gene. Germline V CDR1 and CDR2: SEHNR, FQNEAQ (reference sequence). This CDR3 region has 16 residues. V was cut by 5 bases and J by 4 bases, with 18 bases left in between. CDR3 protein: CASSPSGGLVYNEQFF. The CDR3 coding sequence is TGTGCCAGCAGCCCCTCAGGCGGTTTGGTTTACAATGAGCAGTTCTTC.

The chain is built from TRBV20-1 and TRBJ1-2, with D unclear. The V gene's germline CDR1 is DFQATT and CDR2 SNEGSKA (reference sequence). Trimming removed 6 bases from V and 7 bases from J, with 12 bases in between. CDR3 length equals 11 residues. The CDR3 bases are TGCAGTGCCGTGTACCGGGGTGGCTACACCTTC. This translates into CSAVYRGGYTF.

In this sample, this clone turned up once. The J gene is TRBJ2-5, the V gene TRBV14; D gene uncertain. Germline V gene data show CDR1 as SGHDN and CDR2 as FVKESK. This CDR3 comprises 14 residues. V was clipped by 4 bases and J by 1 base, with 10 bases between them. The CDR3 reads CASSLRSIQETQYF. The CDR3 nucleotides read TGTGCCAGCAGCCTGAGGTCCATCCAAGAGACCCAGTACTTC. Combining the CDR3 with reference TRBV14 and TRBJ2-5 gives the whole variable domain EAGVTQFPSHSVIEKGQTVTLRCDPISGHDNLYWYRRVMGKEIKFLLHFVKESKQDESGMPNNRFLAERTGGTYSTLKVQPAELEDSGVYFCASSLRSIQETQYFGPGTRLLVL.

The chain uses TRBV7-8 and TRBJ1-6; weak D call: TRBD1 (6 bases). The CDR3 is made up of 14 amino acids. V gave up 6 bases and J gave up 4 bases, with 10 bases separating them. Germline V gene lookup returns CDR1 SGHVS and CDR2 FQNEAQ. This CDR3 is CASRLQGYNSPLHF. For the CDR3, the DNA is TGTGCCAGCAGACTCCAGGGGTATAATTCACCCCTCCACTTT.

The chain joins TRBV5-1 to TRBJ2-3; TRBD2 matches at 8 bases. The V segment lost 7 bases and the J segment 2 bases; nucleotides outside the gene matches: 9. The CDR3 has 15 residues. Germline lookup yields CDR1 SGHRS and CDR2 YFSETQ. CDR3 amino acids: CASQIAGTHTDTQYF. The DNA for the CDR3 is TGCGCCAGCCAAATAGCGGGGACGCACACAGATACGCAGTATTTT.

In DNA form, the CDR3 reads TGTGCCATCAGTGAGTTTCCGCAGGGCCAGTCCTACGAGCAGTACTTC. Its translation is CAISEFPQGQSYEQYF. The chain links TRBV10-3 to TRBJ2-7, with a possible D match to TRBD1 (5 bases). The CDR3 extends over 16 amino acids. V dropped 1 base and J dropped 1 base, with 14 bases sitting between them. Germline values: CDR1 ENHRY, CDR2 SYGVKD.

The genes are TRBV18 and TRBJ2-3, with D tentatively TRBD1 (5 bases). The germline V gene encodes CDR1 KGHSH and CDR2 LQKENI. This CDR3 comprises 12 residues. V was clipped by 6 bases and J by 1 base, with 5 bases between them. In DNA, the CDR3 is TGTGCCAGCTCCAGGGGCACAGATACGCAGTATTTT. Translated, it gives CASSRGTDTQYF.

The CDR3 loop is CASRQPGAGTGELFF. For the CDR3, the DNA is TGTGCCAGCAGACAACCGGGGGCTGGCACCGGGGAGCTGTTTTTT. The rearrangement links TRBV6-6 to TRBJ2-2; D is tentatively TRBD1 or TRBD2 (6 bases each). Trimming took 6 bases from V and 4 from J, leaving 15 bases between them. CDR3 size: 15 residues. Per germline, CDR1 MNHNY and CDR2 SVGAGI (reference sequence).

The chain is built from TRBV7-9 and TRBJ1-4; D is possibly TRBD1 (5 bases). Germline CDR1 reads SEHNR; CDR2 reads FQNEAQ (reference sequence). CDR3 length: 14 residues. Trimming cost V 4 bases and J 13 bases, with 19 bases left between them. The DNA for the CDR3 is TGTGCCAGCAGCTATGGACAAGGGAATGAAGGACTGTTTTTT. Translated: CASSYGQGNEGLFF.

The gene calls are TRBV6-1 and TRBJ2-3, with 10 bases lining up with TRBD1. CDR1 MNHNS and CDR2 SASEGT come from the germline V gene. Trimming took 1 base from V and 4 from J; bases not matched to a gene: 2. This CDR3 has 15 amino acids. The CDR3 bases are TGTGCCAGCAGTGAAGGGACAGGGGGGCCAGATACGCAGTATTTT. Protein sequence: CASSEGTGGPDTQYF.

The V and J genes are TRBV7-8 and TRBJ1-2, with 10 bases aligning to TRBD1. Germline V CDR1 and CDR2: SGHVS, FQNEAQ. CDR3 length: 14 residues. V lost 5 bases, J lost 6 bases, and 6 bases stayed unmatched. CDR3 coding DNA: TGTGCCAGCAGCGCCCAGGACAGGGGGAATGGCTACACCTTC. It specifies CASSAQDRGNGYTF.

This clone was detected once. DNA for the CDR3: TGTGCCAGCAGCTTGGGGGTGGACGAGCAGTACTTC. It yields the protein CASSLGVDEQYF. V is TRBV5-6 and J is TRBJ2-7; unclear D gene. Germline CDR1 and CDR2: SGHDT and YYEEEE. V dropped 0 bases and J dropped 5 bases, with 6 bases sitting between them. There are 12 residues in the CDR3.

This clone appeared a single time. J is TRBJ1-6 and V is TRBV5-1, with D tentatively TRBD1 (5 bases). In germline, CDR1 is SGHRS, CDR2 YFSETQ. The CDR3 loop spans 15 amino acids. With 0 bases removed from V and 7 bases from J, the gap between germline ends came to 11 bases. The CDR3 coding sequence is TGCGCCAGCAGCTTGGGGGGGACTCAGAATTCACCCCTCCACTTT. Translating gives CASSLGGTQNSPLHF.

The rearrangement uses TRBV18 and TRBJ1-1; D is undetermined. V lost 2 bases to trimming and J lost 4 bases, with 23 bases between them. From germline, CDR1 is KGHSH and CDR2 LQKENI. The CDR3 extends over 18 amino acids. CDR3 coding DNA: TGTGCCAGCTCACCAATCCCGAGTGTTGATCTAGGAGGCACTGAAGCTTTCTTT. Protein sequence: CASSPIPSVDLGGTEAFF.

The V gene is TRBV7-2, the J gene TRBJ2-2; D is uncertain. Deletions cut 1 base from V and 4 bases from J, with 7 bases between. The length of the CDR3 is 14 residues. The germline CDR1 and CDR2 sequences are SGHTA and FQGNSA. This CDR3 reads CASSLEGGTGELFF. The CDR3 DNA sequence: TGTGCCAGCAGCTTAGAGGGCGGCACCGGGGAGCTGTTTTTT.